This TCR beta chain was identified in a study of OX40 agonist ivuxolimab in advanced cancers. Germline V lookup: CDR1 MDHEN, CDR2 SYDVKM. V was shortened by 1 base and J by 2 bases, with 21 bases between the two germline ends. There are 19 residues in the CDR3. Whole-study findings and limits: Some patients without response likewise showed low normalized clonal expansion. Compared with CD4+, CD8+ T cells on average had more expanded clones.

Only in-frame clones appear in the TCRdb table, and some are missing; sequencing was by immunoSEQ multiplex PCR. The sample has more than 75,000 clones; around 85% are singletons. About this clone itself: Its specificity is unknown.

The input for sequencing was CD4+ or CD8+ T cells sorted from blood, taken in a trial of the OX40 agonist ivuxolimab. The chain carries TRBV28 and TRBJ2-1; tentatively, D is TRBD1 or TRBD2 (6 bases each). The clonotype originates from an adult with an advanced solid tumor such as melanoma, head and neck, liver or kidney cancer. The CDR3 DNA follows: TGTGCCAGCAGTTTATTGTCGGGGGCTAGACGTGGCCCCTACAATGAGCAGTTCTTC. It is translated as CASSLLSGARRGPYNEQFF. The whole variable domain, remainder taken from reference TRBV28 and TRBJ2-1, is DVKVTQSSRYLVKRTGEKVFLECVQDMDHENMFWYRQDPGLGLRLIYFSYDVKMKEKGDIPEGYSVSREKKERFSLILESASTNQTSMYLCASSLLSGARRGPYNEQFFGPGTRLTVL.